This TCR beta chain was profiled in a study of T cell repertoires in cytomegalovirus infection. TCRdb reprocessed the reads with MiXCR, giving one entry per CDR3 protein. This sample has 200,000 to 300,000 distinct CDR3 sequences; roughly 9.1% occur once, and the top ten carry roughly 16%. The CDR3 totals 15 residues. Per germline, CDR1 MGHDK and CDR2 SYGVNS. Trimming took 2 bases from V and 0 from J, leaving 10 bases between them. This clonotype showed up just a few times. The sequence was obtained from a human donor in good health (CMV status not recorded). Some clones in this sample may be carry-over from other donors' samples. V usage is TRBV25-1 and J usage is TRBJ2-5; D unresolved. Sequencing input: PBMCs. The CDR3 region is CASSEGVRNQETQYF. CDR3 DNA: TGTGCCAGCAGTGAAGGGGTACGGAACCAAGAGACCCAGTACTTC.